The clone carrying this TCR beta chain was recorded at least ten times. This CDR3 spans 11 amino acids. With 6 bases removed from V and 4 bases from J, the gap between germline ends came to 5 bases. Per germline, CDR1 SNHLY and CDR2 FYNNEI. Criteria for exclusion of patients were uncontrolled infection, other autoimmune disease, pregnancy or lactation. Diagnosing involved the use of clinical symptoms, serum thyroxine and TRAb, thyroid ultrasound and orbital computed tomography. The data were taken from a study of T cells in Graves' hyperthyroidism and ophthalmopathy. Study-wide context: At the time of initial diagnosis and before any treatment, peripheral blood was collected.

Regions amplified from RNA transcripts were the TCR beta CDR3 regions. The HTBI primer set was used in a first-round RT-PCR of the TCR CDR3. TCRdb recomputed calls from the multiplex PCR reads with MiXCR, one row per CDR3 protein. The sample includes over 650,000 distinct CDR3 sequences, about a sixth of them seen just once. Input material: blood. The V gene is TRBV2, the J gene TRBJ2-3, with D hard to call. The TCR originated in a man younger than 35 with Graves' hyperthyroidism. CDR3 sequence reads: CASRAADTQYF. The CDR3 DNA follows: TGTGCCAGCAGGGCAGCAGATACGCAGTATTTT.